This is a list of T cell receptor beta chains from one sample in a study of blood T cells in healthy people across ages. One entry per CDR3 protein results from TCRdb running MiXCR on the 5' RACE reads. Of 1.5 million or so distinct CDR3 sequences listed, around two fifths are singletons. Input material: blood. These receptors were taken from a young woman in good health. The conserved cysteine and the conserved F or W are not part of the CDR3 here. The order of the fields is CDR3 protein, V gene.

cdr3_aa: ATSREGAGDFYNEQY; v_call: TRBV15
cdr3_aa: ASSFGLLPYEQY; v_call: TRBV27
cdr3_aa: SARDQAGTSYGTDTQY; v_call: TRBV20-1
cdr3_aa: ATLGWGNTEAF; v_call: TRBV3-1
cdr3_aa: ASSPNAPGEQY; v_call: TRBV18
cdr3_aa: ASSHTRDGRTDTQY; v_call: TRBV14
cdr3_aa: AGTDGGKHNEQY; v_call: TRBV12-3/TRBV12-4
cdr3_aa: AISEAGGMREQY; v_call: TRBV10-3
cdr3_aa: ASRKVMNTEAF; v_call: TRBV19
cdr3_aa: ASSSIGATGTGDPLASPLH; v_call: TRBV27
cdr3_aa: ATNRDVNYGYT; v_call: TRBV10-3
cdr3_aa: ASRGTSGRNTYEQY; v_call: TRBV6-5
cdr3_aa: ASSQETSASPLH; v_call: TRBV4-1
cdr3_aa: AISDFGSLDTQY; v_call: TRBV10-3
cdr3_aa: ASSLALGGHTGTQY; v_call: TRBV7-8
cdr3_aa: ASSRTVNTGELF; v_call: TRBV11-2
cdr3_aa: SAVDPVGSYNEQF; v_call: TRBV20-1
cdr3_aa: ASSQGPTGSSYEQY; v_call: TRBV3-1
cdr3_aa: ASSLESASSSPLH; v_call: TRBV5-1
cdr3_aa: ASSSIEGNSPLH; v_call: TRBV2
cdr3_aa: ASSQDPMSSNEQY; v_call: TRBV14
cdr3_aa: ASSRLGASSYEQY; v_call: TRBV6-2/TRBV6-3
cdr3_aa: ASGGPYNSPLH; v_call: TRBV9
cdr3_aa: ASSSITGSYGYT; v_call: TRBV27
cdr3_aa: ASSFTRGQLEAF; v_call: TRBV5-1
cdr3_aa: AWSVPGDRDYGYT; v_call: TRBV30
cdr3_aa: ASSLVGGGRSYNEQF; v_call: TRBV28
cdr3_aa: ASSPSLGSWAF; v_call: TRBV7-2
cdr3_aa: ASKSETGDPWSQPQH; v_call: TRBV6-2/TRBV6-3
cdr3_aa: ASSLSAGGRLEQY; v_call: TRBV27
cdr3_aa: ASRRIRAGRDDEQF; v_call: TRBV11-2
cdr3_aa: ASSRPETNYEQY; v_call: TRBV12-3/TRBV12-4
cdr3_aa: ASSPTGTGVSNEQF; v_call: TRBV18
cdr3_aa: ASSSGAANTEAF; v_call: TRBV2
cdr3_aa: ASSGDRAGGYT; v_call: TRBV7-8
cdr3_aa: ASSLRGNTGELF; v_call: TRBV5-1
cdr3_aa: ASKGTDYNEQF; v_call: TRBV6-6
cdr3_aa: ASSPSHFANYGYT; v_call: TRBV18
cdr3_aa: AWAPRQREAF; v_call: TRBV30
cdr3_aa: ASSHTRGGEGTQY; v_call: TRBV3-1
cdr3_aa: SAIGAGGPYNEQF; v_call: TRBV20-1
cdr3_aa: ASARQGPPSEQY; v_call: TRBV27
cdr3_aa: ASSVAQGQGKEKLF; v_call: TRBV9
cdr3_aa: ASTRWRTGPYEQY; v_call: TRBV6-5
cdr3_aa: AISESGGLNTEAF; v_call: TRBV10-3
cdr3_aa: ASSQELGRRSSYNEQF; v_call: TRBV3-1
cdr3_aa: ASSEAVLGNKAGQY; v_call: TRBV2